Sequencing of this T cell receptor beta chain was carried out in a study of blood T cell repertoires in COVID-19 (TCRdb year 2020). About the study as a whole: Samples covering the acute and convalescent phases of COVID-19 were provided by collaborators in the United States, Italy and Spain. The prospective study material was composed of cDNA or gDNA derived from T cells, B-cell-depleted T cells, or PBMCs. The dataset comprised deeply sampled blood TCRbeta repertoires from subjects exposed to, actively infected with, or recovered from COVID-19. The repertoires were made available in a free public database intended to serve as a resource for research on the immune response to SARS-CoV-2. The samples were drawn from two sources: the first 160 participants of the ongoing ImmuneRACE study, and over 950 subjects contributed by 6 global collaborators. The sample metadata nearly always contained a de-identified subject ID, COVID-19 status, age in years and sex. Where HLA class I and class II types were available, the types were taken from metadata supplied by the sample provider, not from assay-based typing.

The germline V gene encodes CDR1 MDHEN and CDR2 SYDVKM. The CDR3 goes from the cysteine to the phenylalanine over 14 residues. Solely the CDR3 DNA is kept, with 42 bases framed from the first base. The V and J ends are trimmed by 3 bases and 8 bases, leaving 15 bases between them. In the prospective study, participants were roughly 18 to 100 years old, resided in about 25 geographic areas of the United States, and were enrolled through a virtual design. Cohort assignment in the prospective study relied on participant-reported clinical history from a screening survey and a study questionnaire. Recovered participants in ImmuneRACE Cohort 3 were defined as having two consecutive negative NP/OP PCR tests, clearance from a healthcare professional, or resolution of symptoms. In the prospective study, mobile phlebotomists collected whole blood, serum and a nasopharyngeal or oropharyngeal swab from each participant. Participants in the prospective study had the option to provide additional blood draws and questionnaires over a 2-month period. Blood samples from the prospective study were shipped frozen or at room temperature prior to DNA extraction.

On this clone: Its antigen remains undetermined. Base qualities are missing; no much larger clone stands one base away.

What the work shows at the level of the full study, not this receptor alone: The amount of clinical and demographic metadata varied by source and participant and was provided uncurated.

TCRbeta CDR3 regions were amplified from genomic DNA by means of the immunoSEQ Assay, a bias-controlled multiplex PCR. In the source study's methods: The number of nucleated cells in each sample was estimated from the amplification of reference gene primers within the assay. Sequence reads were collapsed and filtered to measure the absolute abundance of every unique TCRbeta CDR3 rearrangement. Productive Simpson clonality was computed per sample as the square root of Simpson's diversity index over productive rearrangements. The source is immuneACCESS, and TCRdb retained only in-frame sequences with V and J called. Part of the clones is not carried over; for the studies checked, unresolved V genes explain less than half of this, and the remainder is unexplained. D and trimming come from the DNA, and the V and J calls and clone size come from that table. The sample profile shows some 180,000 clones; more than 80% of them were found once. About 6.3% of the sample is taken by the ten largest.

Sample: PBMCs or T cells enriched from blood (not recorded which). The receptor was isolated from a man aged 40-49 years who had recovered from COVID-19. The receptor chain draws on TRBV28 and TRBJ2-3; D gene: possibly TRBD2, on 7 matching bases. The nucleotides are TGTGCCAGCAGTTTTCAGGGAAGGGGGGGTACGCAGTATTTT. Its coded protein is CASSFQGRGGTQYF. The CDR3, completed at both ends by the reference TRBV28 and TRBJ2-3 genes, gives the full variable domain DVKVTQSSRYLVKRTGEKVFLECVQDMDHENMFWYRQDPGLGLRLIYFSYDVKMKEKGDIPEGYSVSREKKERFSLILESASTNQTSMYLCASSFQGRGGTQYFGPGTRLTVL.